This T cell receptor beta chain was sequenced during a study of identical twins. General study results and limits: Excess twin sharing in beta out-of-frame sequences was weaker. Insertions were reduced in abundant cord blood beta clonotypes but not in memory repertoires.

The V and J ends lost 5 bases and 8 bases respectively, with 15 bases between them. CDR3 length: 13 residues. Points on this clonotype: Its antigen is not identified.

A universal primer site was incorporated via template switching, and the cDNA contained unique molecular identifiers. MiXCR, applied by TCRdb to the 5' RACE reads, yields one record per CDR3 protein. The table includes about 900,000 distinct CDR3 sequences, around an eighth detected once. Healthy Caucasians alone served as donors. This sample also appeared in a second study, on yellow fever vaccine responses in identical twins.

V is TRBV12-3 or TRBV12-4 and J is TRBJ1-2, with unresolved D. The clonotype originates from a woman aged 18-30 years in good health. The sequencing sample was made of PBMCs. CDR3 nucleotide sequence: TGTGCCAGCAGTCCCCGGACTTATCTCGGCTACACCTTC. It translates to CASSPRTYLGYTF.